These T cell receptor beta chains were read from a single sample in a study of shared clonotypes between healthy human individuals. The repertoire was sequenced with immunoSEQ multiplex PCR; TCRdb's copy has only in-frame clones and lacks some. In the table there are about 2,200,000 clones, approximately 94% of which are singletons. The sample taken for sequencing was naive CD8+ T cells from PBMCs. Receptors originate from a man aged 18 to 29 in good health. Some clones in this sample may be carry-over from other donors' samples. Both conserved end residues are part of each CDR3. A D gene is named only where the DNA matches it firmly.

j_call: TRBJ1-4
v_call: TRBV27
d_call: TRBD1
cdr3_nt: TGTGCCAGCAGTTTCGGGCAGGGGGACCGGGGTGAAAAACTGTTTTTT
cdr3_aa: CASSFGQGDRGEKLFF

j_call: TRBJ2-1
v_call: TRBV7-6
d_call: -
cdr3_nt: TGTGCCAGCAGCCACAGGGGGGAGGGCAATGAGCAGTTCTTC
cdr3_aa: CASSHRGEGNEQFF

j_call: TRBJ2-1
v_call: TRBV28
d_call: -
cdr3_nt: TGTGCCAGCGGGCGGCTGGGTGTCAATGAGCAGTTCTTC
cdr3_aa: CASGRLGVNEQFF

j_call: TRBJ2-7
v_call: TRBV9
d_call: TRBD2
cdr3_nt: TGTGCCAGCAGCGTCGGGACTAGCGGGAACTACGAGCAGTACTTC
cdr3_aa: CASSVGTSGNYEQYF

j_call: TRBJ1-4
v_call: TRBV27
d_call: TRBD1
cdr3_nt: TGTGCCAGCAGTTCCTATACAAGGGGCACACAGGGGACTAATGAAAAACTGTTTTTT
cdr3_aa: CASSSYTRGTQGTNEKLFF

j_call: TRBJ2-1
v_call: TRBV19
d_call: TRBD2
cdr3_nt: TGTGCCAGTAGCCCCTGGGGGGGAGATGAGCAGTTCTTC
cdr3_aa: CASSPWGGDEQFF

j_call: TRBJ2-7
v_call: TRBV27
d_call: TRBD1
cdr3_nt: TGTGCCAGCAGTAGCAAAACACGGGACAGGGCCTACGAGCAGTACTTC
cdr3_aa: CASSSKTRDRAYEQYF

j_call: TRBJ1-2
v_call: TRBV4-3
d_call: -
cdr3_nt: TGCGCCAGCAGCCAAGATATCGAGGTGGGCCCCCATGGCTACACCTTC
cdr3_aa: CASSQDIEVGPHGYTF

j_call: TRBJ2-4
v_call: TRBV4-1
d_call: -
cdr3_nt: TGCGCCAGCAGCCAAGGGGGCAGGGGGGTCTTCCAAAACATTCAGTACTTC
cdr3_aa: CASSQGGRGVFQNIQYF

j_call: TRBJ1-3
v_call: TRBV19
d_call: -
cdr3_nt: TGTGCCAGTAGTACCACGGGACTTTCTGGAAACACCATATATTTT
cdr3_aa: CASSTTGLSGNTIYF

j_call: TRBJ1-4
v_call: TRBV28
d_call: -
cdr3_nt: TGTGCCAGCAGGCGTCCGGGAACTAATGAAAAACTGTTTTTT
cdr3_aa: CASRRPGTNEKLFF

j_call: TRBJ2-7
v_call: TRBV14
d_call: -
cdr3_nt: TGTGCCAGCAGCCAAGATCGCGGGATCGTCTACGAGCAGTACTTC
cdr3_aa: CASSQDRGIVYEQYF